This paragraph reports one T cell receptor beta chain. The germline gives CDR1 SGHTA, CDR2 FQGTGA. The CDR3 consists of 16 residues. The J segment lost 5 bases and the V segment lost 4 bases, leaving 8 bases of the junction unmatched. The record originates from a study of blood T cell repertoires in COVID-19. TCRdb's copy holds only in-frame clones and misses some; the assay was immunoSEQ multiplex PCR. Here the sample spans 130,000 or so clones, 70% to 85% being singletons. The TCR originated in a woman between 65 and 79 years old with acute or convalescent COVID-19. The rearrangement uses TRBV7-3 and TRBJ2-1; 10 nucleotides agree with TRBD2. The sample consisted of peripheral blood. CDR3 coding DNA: TGTGCCAGCAGCTACGAATTAGCGGGGGGAAACAATGAGCAGTTCTTC. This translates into CASSYELAGGNNEQFF.